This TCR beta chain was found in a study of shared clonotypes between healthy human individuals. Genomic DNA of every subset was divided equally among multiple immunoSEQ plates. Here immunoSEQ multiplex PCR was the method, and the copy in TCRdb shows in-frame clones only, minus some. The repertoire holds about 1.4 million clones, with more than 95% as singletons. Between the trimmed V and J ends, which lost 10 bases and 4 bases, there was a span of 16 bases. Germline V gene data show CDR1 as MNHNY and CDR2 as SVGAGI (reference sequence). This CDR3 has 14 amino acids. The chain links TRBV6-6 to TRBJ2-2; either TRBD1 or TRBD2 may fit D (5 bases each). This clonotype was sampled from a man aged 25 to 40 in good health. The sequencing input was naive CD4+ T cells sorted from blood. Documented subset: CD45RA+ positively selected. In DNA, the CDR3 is TGTGCCACCACCCAGGATGGGGGCACCGGGGAGCTGTTTTTT. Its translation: CATTQDGGTGELFF.